This T cell receptor beta chain stems from a study of T cells in Graves' hyperthyroidism and ophthalmopathy. Participants, patients aged 18 to 65, had newly diagnosed hyperthyroidism with a duration under 2 months. Trimming cost V 4 bases and J 0 bases, with 16 bases left between them. The CDR3 loop spans 17 amino acids. Germline V CDR1 and CDR2: SGHAT, FQNNGV. This clonotype turned up a few times. TCR beta CDR3 region amplification was performed from RNA transcripts. Using the HTBI primer set, a first-round RT-PCR was run on the TCR CDR3. TCRdb re-analysed the multiplex PCR reads in MiXCR, keeping a single row per CDR3 protein. The table has about 520,000 distinct CDR3 sequences, around 21% seen once; the top ten hold about 26%.

Sequencing was done on a sample of blood. The chain carries TRBV11-2 and TRBJ1-3, with a weak D call TRBD1 (6 bases). The receptor was isolated from a man younger than 35 with Graves' hyperthyroidism. The CDR3, as DNA: TGTGCCAGCAGCTACCACCCGGGACAAGTCTCTGGAAACACCATATATTTT. It is translated as CASSYHPGQVSGNTIYF.